This is a list of T cell receptor beta chains from one sample in a study of T-cell memory formation after mild COVID-19. Each CDR3 protein gets one entry after TCRdb re-called the 5' RACE reads with MiXCR. The top ten clones hold roughly a fifth of a sample with about 340,000 distinct CDR3 sequences, 20% to 25% of them seen once. The specimen was PBMCs or a T cell subset sorted from them (not recorded which). Receptors originate from a man aged 18 to 29 who had mild COVID-19 (a few samples of this study predate the infection). Cell type and time point are not known. The CDR3 runs from the conserved cysteine through the conserved F or W. D genes are given only for firm matches. Expanded clones get a size class; other rows say once, few or many, or leave the size out.

j_call clone_size v_call d_call cdr3_nt cdr3_aa
TRBJ2-3 - TRBV7-2 TRBD2 TGTGCCAGCAGCCCCGTGGAGCGGGGGGGCCGGGGCACAGATACGCAGTATTTT CASSPVERGGRGTDTQYF
TRBJ2-1 - TRBV4-1 - TGCGCCAGCAGCCAGATGGGACTGGTGAATGAGCAGTTCTTC CASSQMGLVNEQFF
TRBJ1-2 - TRBV5-5 - TGTGCCAGCAGTTTGACAGCACTAGCTAACTATGGCTACACCTTC CASSLTALANYGYTF
TRBJ2-1 few TRBV20-1 TRBD2 TGCAGTGCTAGAGATCCCAGCGGGGGGGCTTACAATGAGCAGTTCTTC CSARDPSGGAYNEQFF
TRBJ1-6 - TRBV6-5 - TGTGCCAGCAGTTACTCCGGGCGTTCAAGCTCCTATAATTCACCCCTCCACTTT CASSYSGRSSSYNSPLHF
TRBJ2-1 - TRBV4-1 TRBD2 TGCGCCAGCAGCCAGGGCGGGGGCTACAATGAGCAGTTCTTC CASSQGGGYNEQFF
TRBJ2-1 - TRBV7-2 - TGTGCCAGCAGCTCCCTTAGTTACAATGAGCAGTTCTTC CASSSLSYNEQFF
TRBJ1-6 few TRBV19 TRBD1 TGTGCCAGTAGTAACGGACAGGGAGACTCACCCCTCCACTTT CASSNGQGDSPLHF
TRBJ2-7 - TRBV21-1 - TGTGCCAGCAAAGGAGGGCTAGCGGGGTCCTACGAGCAGTACTTC CASKGGLAGSYEQYF
TRBJ1-1 few TRBV6-6 - TGTGCCAGCAGGGAGTCGAACACTGAAGCTTTCTTT CASRESNTEAFF
TRBJ1-1 - TRBV18 - TGTGCCAGCTCACCTGCGGGGGCGGACACTGAAGCTTTCTTT CASSPAGADTEAFF
TRBJ2-3 - TRBV7-3 - TGTGCCAGCAGCTTATATCGAGACGATACGCAGTATTTT CASSLYRDDTQYF
TRBJ2-7 many TRBV5-1 TRBD1 TGCGCCAGCAGCTCCGGGACAGGAGTCTACGAGCAGTACTTC CASSSGTGVYEQYF
TRBJ2-7 few TRBV7-9 TRBD2 TGTGCCAGCAGCCCCCCGGGTAGCGGGGCGGTCTACGAGCAGTACTTC CASSPPGSGAVYEQYF
TRBJ2-7 - TRBV7-2 - TGTGCCAGCAGCTTAGGGGTCGTTCCTGGGCACGAGCAGTACTTC CASSLGVVPGHEQYF
TRBJ1-1 - TRBV10-3 TRBD1 TGTGCCATCAGTCCGGGACAGGGCCGGGGTCCGAACACTGAAGCTTTCTTT CAISPGQGRGPNTEAFF
TRBJ1-5 - TRBV20-1 - TGCAGTGCTAGAGACCTAGACAGGACCGGTCAGCCCCAGCATTTT CSARDLDRTGQPQHF
TRBJ1-2 - TRBV6-6 TRBD1 TGTGCCAGCAATCGACCCAGTGGGGGGACAGCTTCATGGGACTACACCTTC CASNRPSGGTASWDYTF
TRBJ2-3 many TRBV7-3 - TGTGCCAGCAGCTTATCTTCATTGGATACGCAGTATTTT CASSLSSLDTQYF
TRBJ2-5 - TRBV24-1 - TGTGCCACCAGTGATTTGCGGCAGGGCGATGCACAAGAGACCCAGTACTTC CATSDLRQGDAQETQYF
TRBJ2-2 few TRBV20-1 - TGCAGTGCTAGGGACAGCAGCGGGGAGCTGTTTTTT CSARDSSGELFF
TRBJ2-1 - TRBV7-9 TRBD2 TGTGCCAGCAGCCCTCGGCAAGCGGGGACCTACAATGAGCAGTTCTTC CASSPRQAGTYNEQFF
TRBJ1-1 - TRBV7-3 TRBD1 TGTGCCAGCAGCAGAACCAGGGGGGCTAACACTGAAGCTTTCTTT CASSRTRGANTEAFF
TRBJ1-2 - TRBV4-3 - TGCGCCAGCAGCCAAGGTCATGGCTATGGCTACACCTTC CASSQGHGYGYTF
TRBJ2-7 - TRBV6-5 - TGTGCCAGCAGTTACAAACGGCGGGGCCCCCTCGAGCAGTACTTC CASSYKRRGPLEQYF
TRBJ1-4 - TRBV5-1 - TGCGCCAGCAGCTTTTTCGGGGAAAAACTGTTTTTT CASSFFGEKLFF
TRBJ2-2 - TRBV20-1 TRBD1 TGCAGTGCTAGCGCCACGACAGGGCGGTCCGGGGAGCTGTTTTTT CSASATTGRSGELFF
TRBJ1-1 - TRBV20-1 - TGCAGTGCTGCACCCGGGGACCGCCCTACGAACACTGAAGCTTTCTTT CSAAPGDRPTNTEAFF
TRBJ1-2 once TRBV20-1 - TGCAGTGCTAGTCGTCAACAGGGTTACGGCTATGGCTACACCTTC CSASRQQGYGYGYTF
TRBJ2-5 - TRBV20-1 TRBD2 TGCAGTGCTAGAGCGGCTAGCGGGGGGATCAAAGAGACCCAGTACTTC CSARAASGGIKETQYF
TRBJ2-1 - TRBV7-9 TRBD2 TGTGCCAGCAGCTCGGGACTAGCGGGGGGCTATTACAATGAGCAGTTCTTC CASSSGLAGGYYNEQFF